A selection of T cell receptor beta chains follows, all from one sample in a study of CD8+CD57+ T cells in acquired aplastic anemia. TCRdb called the reads again in MiXCR, with one record for every CDR3 protein. Seen here are approximately 200,000 distinct CDR3 sequences, roughly 55% observed once, and the top ten hold 25% to 30%. Sequenced input: sorted CD4+, CD8+, or CD8+CD57+ T cells (not recorded which) from PBMCs. The source is a human donor in good health. CDR3s include the opening cysteine and the closing phenylalanine or tryptophan. Fields, in order: CDR3 length, D gene, V gene, J gene, clone size, CDR3 protein, CDR3 DNA. A D gene is named only where the DNA matches it firmly. Rows may omit the clone size; those that give it use once, few, many or a size class.

>12|TRBD2|TRBV6-2/TRBV6-3|TRBJ2-7|.
CASSGGASEQYF
TGTGCCAGTAGCGGGGGGGCCTCCGAGCAGTACTTC
>14|.|TRBV6-6|TRBJ2-1|many
CATNSGSSYNEQFF
TGTGCCACGAATAGCGGAAGCTCCTACAATGAGCAGTTCTTC
>14|.|TRBV7-8|TRBJ2-7|many
CASSGEGGPYEQYF
TGTGCCTCCAGCGGAGAGGGCGGACCCTACGAGCAGTACTTC
>15|.|TRBV15|TRBJ2-2|once
CATSQGCANTGELFF
TGTGCCACCAGCCAGGGCTGTGCGAACACCGGGGAGCTGTTTTTT
>14|TRBD2|TRBV20-1|TRBJ2-1|many
CSAIAGVSYNEQFF
TGCAGTGCTATAGCGGGAGTGTCCTACAATGAGCAGTTCTTC
>15|.|TRBV27|TRBJ2-7|.
CASSPLEFTPYEQCF
TGTGCCAGCAGTCCGCTGGAGTTTACCCCCTACGAGCAGTGCTTC
>13|.|TRBV19|TRBJ2-3|many
CASSTLDTDTQYF
TGTGCCAGTAGCACGTTAGACACAGATACGCAGTATTTT
>14|.|TRBV11-1|TRBJ2-3|many
CASRGFPSTDTQYF
TGTGCCAGCAGAGGATTTCCTAGCACAGATACGCAGTATTTT
>13|.|TRBV10-1|TRBJ2-5|.
CASSGGVQETQYF
TGCGCCAGCAGTGGTGGTGTCCAAGAGACCCAGTACTTC
>16|TRBD2|TRBV20-1|TRBJ2-7|many
CSARDLAGGDANEQYF
TGCAGTGCTAGAGATCTAGCGGGAGGGGACGCAAACGAGCAGTACTTC
>14|.|TRBV6-1|TRBJ1-1|many
CASSEVGGTTEAFF
TGTGCCAGCAGTGAGGTGGGGGGTACCACTGAAGCTTTCTTT
>14|.|TRBV6-5|TRBJ1-1|.
CASGPGHLNTEAFF
TGTGCCAGCGGTCCGGGCCATCTAAACACTGAAGCTTTCTTT
>14|.|TRBV7-9|TRBJ2-5|.
CASSLASLMQTQYF
TGTGCCAGCAGCTTAGCGAGCCTAATGCAGACCCAGTACTTC
>14|TRBD1|TRBV27|TRBJ2-1|.
CAGSSGTGHNEQFF
TGTGCCGGCAGTTCCGGGACAGGGCACAATGAGCAGTTCTTC
>14|.|TRBV6-5|TRBJ2-1|.
CASSYSVTGNEQFF
TGTGCCAGCAGTTACTCCGTAACTGGAAATGAGCAGTTCTTC
>14|.|TRBV27|TRBJ2-1|.
CASSLSGGVNEQFF
TGTGCCAGCAGTTTATCAGGCGGGGTCAATGAGCAGTTCTTC
>14|TRBD1|TRBV9|TRBJ1-5|.
CASSGTGFNQPQHF
TGTGCCAGCTCCGGGACAGGGTTTAATCAGCCCCAGCATTTT
>12|.|TRBV6-5|TRBJ2-7|few
CASSFQGLEQYF
TGTGCCAGCAGCTTCCAGGGTCTGGAGCAGTACTTC
>13|TRBD2|TRBV7-8|TRBJ2-7|.
CASRLAGEAEQYF
TGTGCCAGCAGGCTAGCGGGGGAAGCCGAGCAGTACTTC
>14|.|TRBV11-3|TRBJ2-5|.
CASSEGTYGETQYF
TGTGCCAGCAGTGAAGGGACGTACGGGGAGACCCAGTACTTC